This T cell receptor (beta chain) appears in the sequencing data of a study of shared clonotypes between healthy human individuals. This CDR3 is 16 amino acids long. From germline, CDR1 is SGHDN and CDR2 FVKESK. V was pared by 1 base and J by 0 bases, with 13 bases between. Running of the assay took place at deep level. Measured with immunoSEQ multiplex PCR; TCRdb has only the in-frame clones, and not every one. Of about 710,000 clones listed, approximately 77% are singletons. This chain uses TRBV14 with TRBJ2-7; possible D gene TRBD1, 6 bases. The specimen was memory CD4+ T cells sorted from blood. Stated subset: CD45RA-negative fraction. This TCR derives from a woman aged 30 to 39 in good health. As DNA, the CDR3 is TGTGCCAGCAGCCAAGGATATGGGGGCAACTCCTACGAGCAGTACTTC. Translated, it gives CASSQGYGGNSYEQYF.